The following is a TCR beta chain sequence with its context. The target of this receptor is not known. No base quality information exists; no much larger clone differs at one position. This record belongs to a study of identical twins (dated by TCRdb to the mid-2010s). Turning to the overall study: To test whether fetal clonotypes persist, this study deep-sequenced TCR alpha and beta repertoires from monozygotic twins, from unrelated adults of various ages, and from cord blood. To rule out contamination, replicate twin experiments were performed at different times with different library preparation protocols.

Overall results and qualifications from the work: Out-of-frame TCR alpha sequences shared between twins showed an excess of low generation-probability sequences compared with coincidental sharing between unrelated individuals. Because the same donors could not be followed over many years, the conclusions depended on cross-sectional statistical analysis. Out-of-frame TCR alpha sharing in monozygotic twins was systematically underestimated by recombination models, whereas sharing between unrelated individuals was in agreement with the recombination models. Invariant T cells such as MAIT and iNKT could partly confound zero-insertion analyses, although diverse VJ usage argued against such confounding for most clonotypes. Abundant cord blood beta clonotypes carried fewer insertions; young adult naive repertoires showed a weaker similar trend, while memory repertoires showed none. In beta out-of-frame sequences, excess twin sharing was weaker, because having fewer shared sequences lowered the signal-to-noise ratio.

Every donor in the study was a healthy Caucasian. The study also sequenced three unrelated non-twin adults: a male aged 18 to 30, a male aged 50 to 60 and a female aged 50 to 60. Using Miltenyi CD45RO+ enrichment and human naive T-cell isolation kits, memory (CD45RO+) and naive T cells were isolated from PBMC. Inclusive of the bounding cysteine and phenylalanine, the CDR3 is 13 residues long. Only the CDR3 part of the read is kept: 39 bases, read in frame from the first base. At the junction V is shortened by 4 bases and J by 1 base, with 7 bases in between. CDR1 MNHEY and CDR2 SVGAGI are derived from the germline V gene. The library was prepared using 5' RACE. Sequencing instrument: Illumina HiSeq 2000. A universal primer binding site was added through template switching, and the final cDNA carried a unique molecular identifier so that TCR cDNA molecules could be counted accurately. Specific primers in the conserved constant-segment region were used to synthesize first-strand cDNA for TCR alpha and beta chains. To control for contamination, every cDNA library was double barcoded, receiving both a SMART-Mk sample barcode and Illumina barcodes. TruSeq adapter sequences, together with Illumina sample barcodes, were added in two successive PCR steps. Sequencing of the TCR alpha and beta cDNA libraries was done on the Illumina HiSeq platform using custom primers. In the source study's methods: Raw reads were processed with MiGEC to extract unique molecular identifiers, and MiXCR was used to determine CDR3 positions. Recombination models were inferred per individual with the repgenHMM and IGoR tools using an EM algorithm. Shared clonotypes were analyzed with the tcR package in R, and sharing was normalized by the product of cloneset sizes. To study raw recombination free of thymic and clonal selection effects, out-of-frame nonproductive sequences were analyzed. TCRdb reprocessed the public reads (quality trimming at Q25 with fastp, clone calling with MiXCR) and kept in-frame beta chains. Duplicate CDR3 protein sequences are folded into a single record with the most common DNA and genes. The V and J calls reflect TCRdb's pipeline rather than the authors' work. In this sample the table shows 350,000 to 450,000 distinct CDR3 sequences, roughly 20% of which occur a single time. Less than 15% of the sample goes to the ten largest clones.

The chain is assembled from TRBV6-5 and TRBJ1-1; the D gene is not confidently resolved. The sample taken for sequencing was naive T cells sorted from blood. The cell subset or site label corresponds to: cells isolated with a human naive T-cell isolation kit. This clonotype was obtained from a man between 50 and 59 years old in good health. The CDR3 here reads CASSSPGNTEAFF. The DNA is as follows: TGTGCCAGCAGTTCCCCGGGGAACACTGAAGCTTTCTTT.